These 7 T cell receptor beta chains were sequenced from one sample in a study of blood T cell repertoires in COVID-19. Clones were read by immunoSEQ multiplex PCR, and TCRdb kept only the in-frame ones, dropping some. The sample shows about 130,000 clones, 86% of them seen only once. Sequencing was carried out using PBMCs or T cells enriched from blood (not recorded which). These receptors were obtained from a middle-aged man who had recovered from COVID-19.

This chain links TRBV7-3 with TRBJ1-1; TRBD1 aligns across 9 bases. Germline V lookup: CDR1 SGHTA, CDR2 FQGTGA. The CDR3 contains 14 residues. Trimming took 3 bases from V and 5 from J; bases not matched to a gene: 4. The DNA of the CDR3 is TGTGCCAGCAGCTTCCAACAGGGGGCGACTGAAGCTTTCTTT. Protein product: CASSFQQGATEAFF.

The chain links TRBV7-9 to TRBJ2-1; 7 bases line up with TRBD1. CDR1 and CDR2 from the germline V gene are SEHNR and FQNEAQ (reference sequence). The CDR3 loop spans 15 amino acids. V lost 4 bases, J lost 3 bases, and 6 bases stayed unmatched. The CDR3 nucleotides read TGTGCCAGCAGCTCCACAGGGGCCGTCTACAATGAGCAGTTCTTC. Encoded protein: CASSSTGAVYNEQFF.

This clone was recorded a few times. CDR3 residues: CASSVVGALDTEAFF. The CDR3, as DNA: TGTGCCAGCAGCGTAGTGGGGGCTTTGGACACTGAAGCTTTCTTT. This chain joins TRBV9 and TRBJ1-1; D possibly corresponds to TRBD1 (6 bases). V was pared by 0 bases and J by 3 bases, with 12 bases between. This CDR3 has 15 amino acids. Germline CDR1 reads SGDLS; CDR2 reads YYNGEE.

This sequence joins TRBV7-2 and TRBJ2-5, with TRBD2 matching 15 bases. After removal of 5 bases from V and 5 bases from J, the junction contained 12 bases not matched to a gene. The length of the CDR3 is 18 residues. Germline CDR1 SGHTA, CDR2 FQGNSA. The CDR3 loop is CASSPSGLAGGPEETQYF. In DNA form, the CDR3 reads TGTGCCAGCAGCCCAAGCGGACTAGCGGGAGGGCCAGAGGAGACCCAGTACTTC.

This clone has a single count. This rearrangement joins TRBV29-1 to TRBJ2-2; 10 positions agree with TRBD1. The CDR3 sequence is 15 residues long. V was pared by 4 bases and J by 0 bases, with 2 bases of the junction left unmatched. Germline lookup yields CDR1 SQVTM and CDR2 ANQGSEA. The CDR3 loop reads CSVGDRGPNTGELFF. CDR3 DNA: TGCAGCGTTGGGGACAGGGGTCCGAACACCGGGGAGCTGTTTTTT.

The chain recombines TRBV6-5 with TRBJ2-3; 9 positions match TRBD1. CDR1 MNHEY and CDR2 SVGAGI come from the germline V gene. Losses at the gene ends were 6 bases for V and 3 bases for J; bases not matched to a gene: 7. This CDR3 spans 15 amino acids. The CDR3 region is CASSSRDRATDTQYF. DNA of the CDR3: TGTGCCAGCAGCTCCCGGGACAGGGCGACAGATACGCAGTATTTT.

The chain carries TRBV5-1 and TRBJ1-5; 10 bases are shared with TRBD1. With V trimmed by 3 bases and J by 7 bases, 10 bases remained unmatched. Germline CDR1 SGHRS, CDR2 YFSETQ. This CDR3 contains 16 residues. In nucleotides, the CDR3 is TGCGCCAGCAGCTCGGAGCCGGGACAGGGGAGGCAGCCCCAGCATTTT. It specifies CASSSEPGQGRQPQHF.